This TCR beta chain derives from a study of cytomegalovirus exposure and HLA in healthy donors. As for the study in general: The roughly 660 first-cohort repertoires shared a platform with the approximately 110 validation repertoires, as reported in a later analysis. Study-wide results and limits: Some public TCRs appeared in many individuals, while most sequences were rare. The study recorded fewer than 200 TCR beta chains that were cytomegalovirus-associated.

Some clones are missing from TCRdb's copy, which holds only in-frame ones; the method was immunoSEQ multiplex PCR. The profile shows some 110,000 clones, 86% of them singletons. The donors were members of the approximately 120-subject validation cohort (separate from the approximately 670-subject first cohort). CDR1 SGHDT and CDR2 YYEEEE come from the germline V gene. The CDR3 has 14 residues. V shed 4 bases and J shed 0 bases, with 8 bases lying between them. Turning to this clone: What it binds is unknown.

The chain has TRBV5-6 and TRBJ1-3; D gene uncertain. The origin of this receptor is a man aged 18-30 years in good health and CMV-seronegative. Input material: PBMCs. The CDR3 DNA reads TGTGCCAGCAGCCCTGGACTCTCTGGAAACACCATATATTTT. Translated, it gives CASSPGLSGNTIYF.